This T cell receptor beta chain comes out of a study of shared T cell receptors in the human thymus. Some clones are missing from TCRdb's copy, which holds only in-frame ones; the method was immunoSEQ multiplex PCR. Among 500,000 to 750,000 clones listed, more than 75% were seen once. The germline CDR1 and CDR2 sequences are SGHAT and FQDESV (reference sequence). This CDR3 region has 17 residues. Between the trimmed V and J ends, which lost 5 bases and 4 bases, there was a span of 23 bases. This clone was detected only once. Another study also made use of these data, one on human thymus T cells.

The source is a boy under three years old with a congenital heart defect. V gene TRBV11-1 combines with J gene TRBJ2-5; a possible D gene is TRBD2 (6 bases). Sequenced: thymocytes. The DNA for the CDR3 is TGTGCCAGCAGCCCAGGGACTGGTGTGTCTTCCGTAGAGACCCAGTACTTC. Translation gives CASSPGTGVSSVETQYF.